A selection of T cell receptor beta chains follows, all from one sample in a study of blood T cells in healthy people across ages. MiXCR, run by TCRdb on the 5' RACE reads, gives a single entry per CDR3 protein. The sample contains fewer than 950,000 distinct CDR3 sequences, 50% to 65% of which appear only once. The material sequenced was blood. The receptors derive from an older man in good health. Each CDR3 is given with its conserved first and last residue. A D gene is named only where the DNA matches it firmly. Rows give clone size only sometimes, using once, few, many, or a class for an expanded clone.

j_gene: TRBJ2-5; v_gene: TRBV25-1; abundance: .; d_gene: TRBD2; CDR3aa: CASSDPIAGFQETQYF
j_gene: TRBJ2-1; v_gene: TRBV10-3; abundance: .; d_gene: TRBD2; CDR3aa: CAITLAAVTYNEQFF
j_gene: TRBJ2-7; v_gene: TRBV20-1; abundance: few; d_gene: TRBD1; CDR3aa: CSARAFQGAAYEQYF
j_gene: TRBJ1-4; v_gene: TRBV28; abundance: .; d_gene: .; CDR3aa: CASSLDGGREKLFF
j_gene: TRBJ1-5; v_gene: TRBV20-1; abundance: .; d_gene: TRBD1; CDR3aa: CSARLGTGKGNQPQHF
j_gene: .; v_gene: TRBV28; abundance: .; d_gene: TRBD1; CDR3aa: CASRYTGGLYEQYF
j_gene: TRBJ2-1; v_gene: TRBV20-1; abundance: .; d_gene: TRBD2; CDR3aa: CSARLAGALGEQFF
j_gene: TRBJ2-1; v_gene: TRBV6-5; abundance: .; d_gene: TRBD2; CDR3aa: CATRREATMNQFF
j_gene: TRBJ2-1; v_gene: TRBV12-3/TRBV12-4; abundance: many; d_gene: .; CDR3aa: CASSLTDNEQFF
j_gene: TRBJ2-1; v_gene: TRBV7-2; abundance: many; d_gene: .; CDR3aa: CASSTPYNEQFF
j_gene: TRBJ2-1; v_gene: TRBV24-1; abundance: .; d_gene: .; CDR3aa: CATSGLSGDGDEQFF
j_gene: TRBJ2-2; v_gene: TRBV28; abundance: few; d_gene: TRBD2; CDR3aa: CASRIRSGTNTGELFF
j_gene: TRBJ2-7; v_gene: TRBV5-1; abundance: few; d_gene: TRBD1; CDR3aa: CASSPQGQGYEQYF
j_gene: TRBJ2-1; v_gene: TRBV24-1; abundance: .; d_gene: .; CDR3aa: CATSDPSLAYNEQFF
j_gene: .; v_gene: TRBV7-9; abundance: .; d_gene: TRBD2; CDR3aa: CASSFGTSGSLIYEQYF
j_gene: TRBJ2-4; v_gene: TRBV3-1; abundance: few; d_gene: TRBD1; CDR3aa: CASSHTGEIQYF
j_gene: TRBJ2-2; v_gene: TRBV11-2; abundance: .; d_gene: TRBD2; CDR3aa: CASNIAGGTGELFF
j_gene: TRBJ2-3; v_gene: TRBV6-1; abundance: .; d_gene: .; CDR3aa: CASSVFPQGGTDTQYF
j_gene: TRBJ2-1; v_gene: TRBV7-2; abundance: many; d_gene: TRBD2; CDR3aa: CASSSGVGLAGGPNEQFF
j_gene: TRBJ1-4; v_gene: TRBV6-5; abundance: .; d_gene: .; CDR3aa: CASSPRRTNEKLFF
j_gene: TRBJ2-5; v_gene: TRBV7-3; abundance: .; d_gene: .; CDR3aa: CASSFDYQETQYF
j_gene: TRBJ2-1; v_gene: TRBV19; abundance: .; d_gene: TRBD2; CDR3aa: CASSKPPRDYNEQFF
j_gene: TRBJ2-3; v_gene: TRBV7-2; abundance: .; d_gene: TRBD2; CDR3aa: CASSLTGGDTDRQYF
j_gene: TRBJ2-7; v_gene: TRBV28; abundance: .; d_gene: .; CDR3aa: CASSSTGRLGGQYEQYF
j_gene: TRBJ2-1; v_gene: TRBV5-1; abundance: .; d_gene: TRBD2; CDR3aa: CASSKSVAGGTHPSEQFF
j_gene: TRBJ2-1; v_gene: TRBV24-1; abundance: .; d_gene: TRBD1; CDR3aa: CATSDPGQYGNEQFF
j_gene: TRBJ1-6; v_gene: TRBV20-1; abundance: .; d_gene: .; CDR3aa: CSARLRRDSPLHF
j_gene: TRBJ2-5; v_gene: TRBV20-1; abundance: .; d_gene: .; CDR3aa: CSTRNQYQETQYF
j_gene: TRBJ2-7; v_gene: TRBV3-1; abundance: .; d_gene: TRBD2; CDR3aa: CASSQGGGRVYEQYF
j_gene: TRBJ2-1; v_gene: TRBV5-1; abundance: many; d_gene: TRBD2; CDR3aa: CASSFGLAGEYNEQFF
j_gene: TRBJ2-3; v_gene: TRBV9; abundance: few; d_gene: TRBD1; CDR3aa: CASSPGQGKADTQYF
j_gene: TRBJ2-1; v_gene: TRBV3-1; abundance: .; d_gene: TRBD2; CDR3aa: CASSPLAGYEQFF
j_gene: TRBJ2-5; v_gene: TRBV3-1; abundance: few; d_gene: .; CDR3aa: CASSQTTGRETQYF
j_gene: TRBJ2-1; v_gene: TRBV5-1; abundance: .; d_gene: .; CDR3aa: CASSSGTSYNEQFF
j_gene: TRBJ2-3; v_gene: TRBV28; abundance: few; d_gene: TRBD1; CDR3aa: CASSPLRGRGTDTQYF
j_gene: TRBJ2-5; v_gene: TRBV6-5; abundance: .; d_gene: TRBD2; CDR3aa: CASSFFPLAGGNQETQYF
j_gene: TRBJ2-7; v_gene: TRBV11-2; abundance: .; d_gene: TRBD1; CDR3aa: CASSSDRTRYEQYF
j_gene: TRBJ2-1; v_gene: TRBV10-3; abundance: .; d_gene: .; CDR3aa: CAISGSGDTNEQFF
j_gene: TRBJ1-1; v_gene: TRBV25-1; abundance: .; d_gene: .; CDR3aa: CASSAPGRMNTEAFF
j_gene: TRBJ2-1; v_gene: TRBV9; abundance: .; d_gene: TRBD1; CDR3aa: CASSAPGQGSNEQFF
j_gene: TRBJ1-1; v_gene: TRBV25-1; abundance: .; d_gene: .; CDR3aa: CASSDPRGANTEAFF
j_gene: TRBJ2-1; v_gene: TRBV18; abundance: few; d_gene: .; CDR3aa: CASSPQLRGAPFNEQFF
j_gene: .; v_gene: TRBV24-1; abundance: few; d_gene: TRBD2; CDR3aa: CATSERTSGETQYF
j_gene: TRBJ1-2; v_gene: TRBV5-1; abundance: .; d_gene: .; CDR3aa: CASSGWAATIGYTF
j_gene: .; v_gene: TRBV11-2; abundance: .; d_gene: TRBD2; CDR3aa: CASSLGAGGNEQYF
j_gene: TRBJ2-1; v_gene: TRBV7-2; abundance: .; d_gene: TRBD2; CDR3aa: CASSLEQRGYNEQFF
j_gene: TRBJ2-7; v_gene: TRBV28; abundance: .; d_gene: .; CDR3aa: CASSTPGRTKQYF
j_gene: TRBJ1-1; v_gene: TRBV18; abundance: .; d_gene: TRBD1; CDR3aa: CASSSGQAILLNTEAFF
j_gene: TRBJ2-7; v_gene: TRBV3-1; abundance: .; d_gene: .; CDR3aa: CASSPIARTRSPYEQYF